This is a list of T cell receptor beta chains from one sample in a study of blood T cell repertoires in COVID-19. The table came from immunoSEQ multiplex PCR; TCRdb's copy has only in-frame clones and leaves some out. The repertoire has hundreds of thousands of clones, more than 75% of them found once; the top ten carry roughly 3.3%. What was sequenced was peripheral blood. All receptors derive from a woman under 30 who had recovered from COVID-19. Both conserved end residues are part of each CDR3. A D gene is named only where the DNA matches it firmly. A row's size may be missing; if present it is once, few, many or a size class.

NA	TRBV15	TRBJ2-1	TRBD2	TGTGCCACCAGCAGAGATCTTCTAGCGGGACAGTTAACCTACAATGAGCAGTTCTTC	CATSRDLLAGQLTYNEQFF
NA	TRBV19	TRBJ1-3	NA	TGTGCCAGTAGTATTGGTAGGCGGCCTAATTTGGGAAACACCATATATTTT	CASSIGRRPNLGNTIYF
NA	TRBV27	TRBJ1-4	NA	TGTGCCAGCAGCACTAGTTGGGGGGCAACTAATGAAAAACTGTTTTTT	CASSTSWGATNEKLFF
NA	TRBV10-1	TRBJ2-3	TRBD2	TGCGCCAGCAGCAACAGACTAGCGGGAGGGACAGATACGCAGTATTTT	CASSNRLAGGTDTQYF
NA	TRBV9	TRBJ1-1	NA	TGTGCCAGCAGCGCCGGGAGGGTCACTGAAGCTTTCTTT	CASSAGRVTEAFF
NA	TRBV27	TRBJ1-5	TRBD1	TGTGCCAGCAGTTTAACGGGACAGGGTAGGCAGCCCCAGCATTTT	CASSLTGQGRQPQHF
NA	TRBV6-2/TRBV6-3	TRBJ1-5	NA	TGTGCCAGCAGTTACTCGATGGGGGGTTGGCAGCCCCAGCATTTT	CASSYSMGGWQPQHF
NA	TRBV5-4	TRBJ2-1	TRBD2	TGTGCCAGCAGCTTGATCGGACTAGCCAATGGAATCTTC	CASSLIGLANGIF
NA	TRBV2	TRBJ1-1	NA	TGTGCCAGTAGAGGGTTGAACACTGAAGCTTTCTTT	CASRGLNTEAFF
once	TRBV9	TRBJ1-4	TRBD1	TGTGCCAGCAGTTTCGGGACAGGGGGGGAAAAACTGTTTTTT	CASSFGTGGEKLFF
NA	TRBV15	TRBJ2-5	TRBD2	TGTGCCACCAGCAGAGACTTCAGCGGGAGTGCGACCCAGTACTTC	CATSRDFSGSATQYF
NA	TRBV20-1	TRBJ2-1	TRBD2	TGCAGTGCTAGTCCCCCATTCAGCGGGGAACGAAATGAGCAGTTCTTC	CSASPPFSGERNEQFF
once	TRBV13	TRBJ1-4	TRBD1	TGTGCCAGCAGCACAGGGACAGGGGTTTTGGAAAAACTGTTTTTT	CASSTGTGVLEKLFF
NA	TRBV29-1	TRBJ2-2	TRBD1	TGCAGCGTTAGAGTGGGACAGGGGGTTGTGGACACCGGGGAGCTGTTTTTT	CSVRVGQGVVDTGELFF
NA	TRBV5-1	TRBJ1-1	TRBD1	TGCGCCAGCAGATGGGACAGGGGGAACACTGAAGCTTTCTTT	CASRWDRGNTEAFF
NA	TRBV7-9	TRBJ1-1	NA	TGTGCCCTGCGGGCGGGGAACACTGAAGCTTTCTTT	CALRAGNTEAFF
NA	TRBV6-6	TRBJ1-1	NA	TGTGCCAGCAGTCGGTTCTTGTATCCCGAAGCTTTCTTT	CASSRFLYPEAFF
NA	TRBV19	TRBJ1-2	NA	TGTGCCAGTAGTATTACAGGCCCTAACTATGGCTACACCTTC	CASSITGPNYGYTF
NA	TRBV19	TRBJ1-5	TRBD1	TGTGCCAGTACAGGGGGGTACAATCAGCCCCAGCATTTT	CASTGGYNQPQHF
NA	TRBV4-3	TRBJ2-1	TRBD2	TGCGCCAGCAGCCAAGGGCCGGGACTAGCGATACAGTTCTTC	CASSQGPGLAIQFF
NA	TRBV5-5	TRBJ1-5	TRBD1	TGTGCCAGCAGCGACAGGGGTGATAGCAATCAGCCCCAGCATTTT	CASSDRGDSNQPQHF
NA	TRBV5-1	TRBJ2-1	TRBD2	TGCGCCAGCAGCTTAGGACTAGTCCCCAATGAGCAGTTCTTC	CASSLGLVPNEQFF
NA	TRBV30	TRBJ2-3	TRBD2	TGTGCCTGGAGAACGACTAGCGGCACAGATACGCAGTATTTT	CAWRTTSGTDTQYF
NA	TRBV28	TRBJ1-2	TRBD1	TGTGCCAGCAGTCGACAGGGGGCGGACTATGGCTACACCTTC	CASSRQGADYGYTF
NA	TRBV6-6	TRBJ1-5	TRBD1	TGTGCCAGCAGTTACCTTGACAGGGACAGCAATCAGCCCCAGCATTTT	CASSYLDRDSNQPQHF
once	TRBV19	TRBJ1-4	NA	TGTGCCAGTAGCAATGCAACTAATGAAAAACTGTTTTTT	CASSNATNEKLFF
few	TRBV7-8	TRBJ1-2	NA	TGTGCCAGCAGCGAGCCGACAGGCTATGGCTACACCTTC	CASSEPTGYGYTF
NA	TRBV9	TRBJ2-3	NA	TGTGCCAGCAGCGTAGGGGCGGATACGCAGTATTTT	CASSVGADTQYF
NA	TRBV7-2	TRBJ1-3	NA	TGTGCCAGCAGCTTATCGGCGGGGCCCGGAAACACCATATATTTT	CASSLSAGPGNTIYF
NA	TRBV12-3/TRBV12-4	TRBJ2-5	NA	TGTGCCAGCAGTAACTCAAAAGAGACCCAGTACTTC	CASSNSKETQYF
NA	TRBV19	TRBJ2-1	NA	TGTGCCAGTAGTCCCCGACTAGGGAATGAGCAGTTCTTC	CASSPRLGNEQFF
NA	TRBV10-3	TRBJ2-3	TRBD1	TGTGCCATCAGTCTACAGGGGTTCTCAGATACGCAGTATTTT	CAISLQGFSDTQYF
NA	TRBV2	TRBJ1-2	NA	TGTGCCAGCGGACAGATGAACTATGGCTACACCTTC	CASGQMNYGYTF
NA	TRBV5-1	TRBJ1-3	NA	TGCGCCAGCACCCCGGGATTTGTAGACTCTGGAAACACCATATATTTT	CASTPGFVDSGNTIYF
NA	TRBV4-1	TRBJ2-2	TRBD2	TGCGCCAGCAGCCAAGATCCCGGCGGGGGGAGACCGAACACCGGGGAGCTGTTTTTT	CASSQDPGGGRPNTGELFF
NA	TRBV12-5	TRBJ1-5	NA	TGTGCTAGTGGCTCCCCCACACCCAATCAGCCCCAGCATTTT	CASGSPTPNQPQHF
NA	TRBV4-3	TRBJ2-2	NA	TGCGCCAGCAGCCACTTGGGCACAGTCGACACCGGGGAGCTGTTTTTT	CASSHLGTVDTGELFF
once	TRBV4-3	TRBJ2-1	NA	TGCGCCAGCAGCCAAAGGAACAGCCTCTCGGATGAGCAGTTCTTC	CASSQRNSLSDEQFF
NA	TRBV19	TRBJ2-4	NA	TGTGCCAGTAGCCTGACATTAGCCAAAAACATTCAGTACTTC	CASSLTLAKNIQYF
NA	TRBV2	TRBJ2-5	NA	TGTGCCAGCAGTGGACGCAGGTACCAAGAGACCCAGTACTTC	CASSGRRYQETQYF
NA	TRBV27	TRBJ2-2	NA	TGTGCCAGCAGTTTAATTAGTACGACCGGGGAGCTGTTTTTT	CASSLISTTGELFF